This T cell receptor beta chain was captured in a study of cytomegalovirus exposure and HLA in healthy donors (TCRdb year 2017). Broadly, across the study: In an earlier analysis of 587 of the donors, roughly 300 Gb of sequence data and 100 million or so unique TCR beta sequences from roughly 190 million T cells were reported. Roughly 300 gigabases of sequencing data and around 85 million unique TCR sequences made up an early release that covered several hundred HLA-typed donors. Of the roughly 400 genotyped donors, 81% were placed in the genetic ancestry cluster associated with self-reported Caucasian donors. The study aimed to test whether cataloging public T cell receptors could reveal signatures of past pathogen exposure. The study profiled the T cell repertoires of about 640 subjects by immunosequencing and related them to cytomegalovirus serostatus. In addition to the first cohort of hundreds of subjects, a separate validation cohort of 120 different subjects was used. To predict cytomegalovirus infection status, the study brought together high-throughput TCR immunosequencing, statistical association of individual TCRs with disease status, and machine learning. A later analysis re-examined previously published TCR beta repertoires from hundreds of donors and added high-resolution HLA genotyping to investigate patterns of TCR occurrence. Rather than using new phenotypic data, the later analysis identified candidate immune exposures from TCR beta sequences and from how often those sequences occurred across donors. An earlier analysis of fewer than 750 of the donors used high-throughput TCR beta sequencing to judge whether each TCR beta V gene segment behaved as functional or pseudogenic. Donor age, sex, ethnicity and CMV serostatus were collected together with the repertoire data. A later genetic analysis used genome-wide SNP genotypes for about 65% of the 666 donors, treating that subset as a discovery cohort. All discovery cohort repertoires had been generated using a single sequencing platform. Both class I and class II loci were covered by HLA typing, at four-digit resolution. The number of donors typed differed by locus, with roughly 629-640 for A, B, C, DRB1 and DQB1, approximately 500 for DQA1, nearly 610 for DPA1, and around 450 for DPB1. Several DR-DQ haplotypes were handled as single units for association and clustering because linkage in the cohort was strong. Among 398 genotyped donors of the cohort, an average of roughly 240,000 unique TCR beta nucleotide sequences were sequenced per donor, roughly 18% of them non-productive. Summary of the overall study and its limitations: A further reported finding was that TCR beta sequences accurately predicted the HLA-A and HLA-B alleles for most subjects in the first cohort. Roughly uniform sequencing depth across donors was assumed in presence/absence analyses, although this assumption may not hold. Some IMGT-functional V segments, including TRBV6-2 and TRBV6-3, could not be distinguished by the 87-base-pair reads and were therefore excluded. Three of the identified cytomegalovirus-associated TCR beta chains were confirmed in vitro to be specific for cytomegalovirus antigens. Broadly in line with IMGT annotations, most TCR beta V segments showed up in productive rearrangements about 87% or about 30% of the time in an earlier analysis of approximately 600 of the donors. A later analysis associated some 17,000 TCR beta sequences with specific HLA alleles at a false discovery rate of 0.05. A cluster of highly shared sequence variants was judged likely to be a technical artifact of the sequencing pipeline. CMV serostatus was the only immune exposure information available for the cohort. The cohort was sequenced for TCR beta chains only, and without alpha or paired-chain data the features that could be detected were limited. In both the original and validation cohorts, the classifier was reported to diagnose cytomegalovirus status with high specificity and sensitivity. Linkage disequilibrium might explain the correlated functional status among segregating V segments, but an unknown experimental factor could not be excluded. In a later analysis, HLA-associated TCR beta chains showed more clonal expansion and lower generation probabilities than non-associated chains that were equally common. Several of the top co-occurrence clusters appeared to be linked to parvovirus B19, influenza, CMV and Epstein-Barr virus, according to a later analysis. Strong co-occurrence of HLA alleles, especially DR and DQ, made assigning TCR associations to individual alleles difficult. Because HLA typing was missing for some donors at each locus, association tests included only the typed subset. Across donors, most TCR sequences were observed very rarely, whereas some public TCRs were present in many individuals. In a later analysis, TCR association rates were found to vary across HLA loci, with the most associated TCRs seen for DRB1 alleles and the fewest for HLA-C alleles. According to a later analysis, most CMV-associated TCR beta chains appeared to be HLA-restricted, and the HLA associations seemed to be driven largely by CMV exposure. In a later genetic analysis, a missense DCLRE1C variant was associated with V-gene and J-gene trimming of TCR beta chains, and the association was replicated in an independent cohort. The authors suggested that the approach could potentially be extended to other disease states and immunological phenotypes. The study gave a list of 150 to 200 TCR beta chains associated with cytomegalovirus. According to a later genetic analysis, donors in an Asian-associated ancestry cluster had fewer N-insertions in productive TCRs than the roughly 670-donor mean. About 17 rarely observed V segments, including chromosome 9 orphons, were excluded from the earlier analysis of a few hundred of the donors because counts were too low.

For this clone: It lacks a known antigen. The input lacks base qualities; no much larger clone sits a single base away.

The cohort comprised hundreds of healthy bone marrow donors. Cohort members were all nominally healthy when sampled, although unrecorded immune exposures were likely present. The donor tested CMV seronegative, placing the donor among the 350 or so seronegative members of the cohort. A peripheral blood sample was collected from each donor, and TCR beta sequencing was performed on peripheral blood mononuclear cells. The Qiagen DNeasy Blood Extraction Kit was used to extract genomic DNA from the blood cell samples. Trimming leaves V shorter by 3 bases and J shorter by 6 bases, with the junction holding 9 bases beyond the gene matches. The germline V gene provides CDR1 SGHRS and CDR2 YFSETQ. The CDR3, cysteine through phenylalanine, is 15 amino acids long. CDR3 DNA is the only sequence kept; it has 45 bases, read in frame from the first base. Receptor libraries were prepared by the immunoSEQ multiplex PCR assay. A mixture of 60 forward primers for TCR Vbeta segments and 13 reverse primers for TCR Jbeta segments was used in the multiplex PCR. The CDR3 region of rearranged TCR beta genes was amplified from genomic DNA by a multiplex PCR assay. The Illumina HiSeq System was used to sequence the amplified TCR beta libraries as 87-base-pair reads. From the authors' description of their analysis: A later analysis tallied about 77 million unique TCR beta chains across the roughly 610 repertoires, and some 10 million of those chains were shared by two or more donors. A nearest-neighbor algorithm error-corrected the raw reads and collapsed the reads into unique sequences, merging closely related sequences to remove PCR and sequencing errors. To assign V, D and J gene segments, CDR3 sequences were aligned to IMGT reference sequences. Each retained sequence needed at least a six-nucleotide match to both a V gene segment and a J gene segment. Rearrangements were called productive when the CDR3 lacked stop codons and stayed in frame with V and J; all others were non-productive. Following IMGT convention, CDR3 was defined as the stretch from the second conserved V-encoded cysteine up to the conserved J-encoded phenylalanine. Sequences without an unambiguous match to a single V gene segment were excluded from the earlier analysis of approximately 560 of the donors. An earlier analysis of roughly 590 of the donors called V segments functional above 56.7% productive rearrangements and segregating when the between-donor standard deviation exceeded 5%. A statistical classification framework was built for diagnosing cytomegalovirus status from the catalog of TCR beta chain sequences. A later analysis assigned V and J genes by comparing TCR nucleotide sequences with IMGT/GENE-DB human TR gene sequences. A later analysis assigned CDR3 sequences and most-parsimonious VDJ recombination scenarios with the TCRdist pipeline. A later analysis defined each TCR beta chain by its CDR3 amino acid sequence plus V-gene family, and excluded reads lacking a unique V-gene family. To address suspected cross-contamination and a sequencing artifact, a later analysis removed 450 to 700 highly shared, low-generation-probability nucleotide sequences. In a later analysis, a clonal expansion index was calculated for each public chain from normalized within-repertoire ranks of inferred template counts. Generation probabilities in a later analysis came from a VDJ recombination model fitted to out-of-frame rearrangements, and those results were checked against IGoR. In a later analysis, hypergeometric tests were used to score TCR-TCR, TCR-HLA and TCR-CMV co-occurrence, with a repertoire-size bias correction applied to TCR pairs. In a later analysis, false discovery rates were estimated by permuting HLA or CMV assignments 20 times. In a later analysis, co-occurring TCRs were grouped using DBSCAN, and TCRdist sequence similarity was added for clustering within HLA-allele-positive subsets. For co-occurrence clustering, repertoires with fewer than 30,000 or more than 120,000 public chains were excluded, along with roughly 5 repertoires with anomalous nucleotide sharing. In TCRdb, the immuneACCESS table is reduced to in-frame sequences with V and J assigned. These tables do not hold every clone; where another copy was compared, an unresolved V gene accounts for under half, and the others remain unexplained. The DNA was the basis for D and trimming; V, J and clone size are from that table. Here the sample has around 150,000 clones; 75% to 80% occur a single time. The top ten clones comprise 3.5% to 5% of the sample.

The sequenced sample consisted of PBMCs. The TCR comes from a man younger than 35 in good health and CMV-seronegative. The chain couples TRBV5-1 to TRBJ2-3, with 8 central nucleotides matching TRBD2. For the CDR3, the sequence is CASSSGTRIADTQYF. Here is the DNA: TGCGCCAGCAGCTCCGGGACTAGGATAGCGGATACGCAGTATTTT.